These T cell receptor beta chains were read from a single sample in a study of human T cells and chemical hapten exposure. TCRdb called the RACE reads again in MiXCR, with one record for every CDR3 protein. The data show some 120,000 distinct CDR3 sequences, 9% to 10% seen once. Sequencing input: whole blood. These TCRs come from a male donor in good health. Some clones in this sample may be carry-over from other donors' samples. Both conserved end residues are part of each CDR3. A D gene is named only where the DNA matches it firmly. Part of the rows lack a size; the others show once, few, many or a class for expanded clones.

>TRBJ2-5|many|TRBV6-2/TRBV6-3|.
TGTGCCAGCAGTTCCTGGACAGTCCAAGAGACCCAGTACTTC
CASSSWTVQETQYF
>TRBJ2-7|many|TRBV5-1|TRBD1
TGCGCCAGCAGCGCCCAGGGGGACGAGCAGTACTTC
CASSAQGDEQYF
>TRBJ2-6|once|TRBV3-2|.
.
CASSQDRGQFASGANVLTF
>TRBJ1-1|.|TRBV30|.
TGTGCCTGGAGTTTGAGCACTGAAGCTTTCTTT
CAWSLSTEAFF
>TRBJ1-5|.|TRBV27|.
TGTGCCAGCAGTTTATCGCCCTCGACGGGTAGCAATCAGCCCCAGCATTTT
CASSLSPSTGSNQPQHF
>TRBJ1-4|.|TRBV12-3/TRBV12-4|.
TGTGCCAGCAGTCCCGGGTCCAGGGAAAAACTGTTTTTT
CASSPGSREKLFF
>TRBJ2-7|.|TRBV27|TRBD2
TGTGCCAGCAGTTGGACTAGCGGACTCTCCTACGAGCAGTACTTC
CASSWTSGLSYEQYF
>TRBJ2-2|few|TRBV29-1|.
TGCAGCGTGTCGACCAGGGCCTACACCGGGGAGCTGTTTTTT
CSVSTRAYTGELFF
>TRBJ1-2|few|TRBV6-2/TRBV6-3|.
TGTGCCAGCAGTTACCCAGGGTTTACCTATGGCTACACCTTC
CASSYPGFTYGYTF
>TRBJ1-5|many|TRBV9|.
TGTGCCAGCGGGAGACGGCCAAATCAGCCCCAGCATTTT
CASGRRPNQPQHF
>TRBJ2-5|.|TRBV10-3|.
TGTGCCATCACCTGGACAGAGGGGGAGACCCAGTACTTC
CAITWTEGETQYF
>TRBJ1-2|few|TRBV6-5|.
TGTGCCAGCAGTCAGGGGCAGCTGTATGGCTACACCTTC
CASSQGQLYGYTF
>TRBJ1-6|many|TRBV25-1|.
TGTGCCAGCAGTGAATATTGGAAAGGGGAGAATTCACCCCTCCACTTT
CASSEYWKGENSPLHF
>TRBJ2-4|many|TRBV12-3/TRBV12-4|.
TGTGCCAGCAGTCCCGACAGGCAGACCAAAAACATTCAGTACTTC
CASSPDRQTKNIQYF
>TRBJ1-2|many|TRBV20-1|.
TGCAGTGCAAGGGGGGTCCCCTATGGCTACACCTTC
CSARGVPYGYTF
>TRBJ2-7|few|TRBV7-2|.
TGTGCCAGCAGTACTCCACAGAGCTCCTACGAGCAGTACTTC
CASSTPQSSYEQYF
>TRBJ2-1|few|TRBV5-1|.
TGCGCCAGCGGCCCGACAGCATCCCCAAATTATGAGCAGTTCTTC
CASGPTASPNYEQFF
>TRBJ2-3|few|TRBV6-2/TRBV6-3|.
TGTGCCAGCAGCTCCCGCATAACTAGGCGCACAGATACGCAGTATTTT
CASSSRITRRTDTQYF
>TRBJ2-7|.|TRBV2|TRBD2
TGTGCCAGCAGTGAGGTCGGTAGCGGGAGGTCTAACGAGCAGTACTTC
CASSEVGSGRSNEQYF
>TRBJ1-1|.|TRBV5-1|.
TGCGCCAGCAGCTTGGCTTCGTCTACTGGGGACGAAGCTTTCTTT
CASSLASSTGDEAFF
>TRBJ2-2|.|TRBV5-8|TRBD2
TGTGCCAGCAGCCCAGGAGGGACTAGCGAGAACACCGGGGAGCTGTTTTTT
CASSPGGTSENTGELFF
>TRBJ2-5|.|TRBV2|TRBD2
TGTGCCAGCAGGGGACTAGCGGGAGGTGTGGAGACCCAGTACTTC
CASRGLAGGVETQYF
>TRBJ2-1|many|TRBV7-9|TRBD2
TGTGCCAGCAGTTCACGGACTAGCGGGAGAAACAATGAGCAGTTCTTC
CASSSRTSGRNNEQFF
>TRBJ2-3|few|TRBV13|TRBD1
TGTGCCAGCAGCTCCCGACAGGGTCCTAGCACAGATACGCAGTATTTT
CASSSRQGPSTDTQYF
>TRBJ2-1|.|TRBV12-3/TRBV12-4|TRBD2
TGTGCCAGCAGCGCTAGCGGGTGGAATTACAATGAGCAGTTCTTC
CASSASGWNYNEQFF
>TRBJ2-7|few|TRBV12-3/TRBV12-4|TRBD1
TGTGCCAGCAGTCCGTGGGACAGGGGAGGGTACGAGCAGTACTTC
CASSPWDRGGYEQYF
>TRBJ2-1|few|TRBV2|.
TGTGCCAGCAGTGTTCGGGTCCAAAGCGGAAATGAGCAGTTCTTC
CASSVRVQSGNEQFF
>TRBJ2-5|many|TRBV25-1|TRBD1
TGTGCCAGCAGTGACCCCGGGACAGGGGCGGGAGAGACCCAGTACTTC
CASSDPGTGAGETQYF
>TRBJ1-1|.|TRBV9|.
TGTGCCAGCAGCGTACAGGGCCACTTGAACACTGAAGCTTTCTTT
CASSVQGHLNTEAFF
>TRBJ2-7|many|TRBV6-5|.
TGTGCCAGCAGATGGAAGGGGAACTACGAGCAGTACTTC
CASRWKGNYEQYF
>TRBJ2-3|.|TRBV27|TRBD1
TGTGCCAGCAGTTTAAGCCGGGACAGGGGGAGGACAGATACGCAGTATTTT
CASSLSRDRGRTDTQYF
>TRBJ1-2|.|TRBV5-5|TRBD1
TGTGCCAGCAGCTTGGATTCGGGACAGGGTTCCGGCTACACCTTC
CASSLDSGQGSGYTF
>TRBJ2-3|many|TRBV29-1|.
TGCAGCGTAGAAACTAGCTCCCTCGGCACAGATACGCAGTATTTT
CSVETSSLGTDTQYF
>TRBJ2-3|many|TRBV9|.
TGTGCCAGCAGCGGACCTTTAGATACGCAGTATTTT
CASSGPLDTQYF
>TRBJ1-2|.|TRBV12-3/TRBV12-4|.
TGTGCCAGCAGTTTAGCGCGCGGGACAAACTATGGCTACACCTTC
CASSLARGTNYGYTF
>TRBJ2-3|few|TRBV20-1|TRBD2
TGCAGTGCTTCCCCCTTAGCGGGGGCCTCTAGCACAGATACGCAGTATTTT
CSASPLAGASSTDTQYF
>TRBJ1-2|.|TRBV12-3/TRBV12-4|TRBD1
TGTGCCAGCAGTCCCCAGAGGACAGGGAGGGGGTATGGCTACACCTTC
CASSPQRTGRGYGYTF
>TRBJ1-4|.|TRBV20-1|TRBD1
TGCAGTGCTAGCGATTACCGACAGGGAACTAATGAAAAACTGTTTTTT
CSASDYRQGTNEKLFF
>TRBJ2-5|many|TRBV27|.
TGTGCCAGCAGCCGCGGTTTCGAAGAGACCCAGTACTTC
CASSRGFEETQYF
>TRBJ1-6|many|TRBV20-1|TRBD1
TGCAGTGCTAGGACGGGACAGAGCTCCTATAATTCACCCCTCCACTTT
CSARTGQSSYNSPLHF
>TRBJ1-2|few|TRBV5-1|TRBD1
TGCGCCAGCAGCTTAACAATCGGACAGGCTAACTATGGCTACACCTTC
CASSLTIGQANYGYTF
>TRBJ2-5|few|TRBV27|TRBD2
TGTGCCAGCAGTTTAACCCCGGCGGGAGGGCCTAAGACCCAGTACTTC
CASSLTPAGGPKTQYF
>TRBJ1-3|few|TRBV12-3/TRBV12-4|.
TGTGCCAGCAGTTTCGGAAACACCATATATTTT
CASSFGNTIYF
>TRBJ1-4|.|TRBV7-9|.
TGTGCCAGCAGTTTTGGGGGACGAGAAAAACTGTTTTTT
CASSFGGREKLFF
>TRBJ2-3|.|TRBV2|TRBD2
TGTGCCAGCAGTAAGACTAGCGGGCCCTCGGATACGCAGAATTTT
CASSKTSGPSDTQNF
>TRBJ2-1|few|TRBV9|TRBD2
TGTGCCAGCAGCGTTCATTCCAACGGGGGGGGAAGGCAGTTCTTC
CASSVHSNGGGRQFF
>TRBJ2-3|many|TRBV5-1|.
TGCGCCAGCAGCGAGCGACGGACAGATACGCAGTATTTT
CASSERRTDTQYF
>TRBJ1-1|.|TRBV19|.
TGTGCCAGTAGTCCCCAGGTTATGAACACTGAAGCTTTCTTT
CASSPQVMNTEAFF